These T cell receptor beta chains were read from a single sample in a study of control samples from healthy donors and cancer patients. The assay was immunoSEQ multiplex PCR, and TCRdb's table has in-frame clones only and misses some. The sample has under 100,000 clones, 93% seen once. The specimen was blood. These receptor sequences come from a woman in her 30s in good health. The CDR3 runs from the conserved cysteine through the conserved F or W.

J: TRBJ2-1
V: TRBV6-2/TRBV6-3
CDR3: CASSYSVSRQGDEQFF

J: TRBJ2-3
V: TRBV6-4
CDR3: CASRDSGATDTQYF

J: TRBJ2-7
V: TRBV12-3/TRBV12-4
CDR3: CASSDLAGGEQYF

J: TRBJ1-4
V: TRBV2
CDR3: CASIRTMATNEKLFF

J: TRBJ1-1
V: TRBV7-9
CDR3: CACHLNTASEAFF

J: TRBJ1-2
V: TRBV28
CDR3: CASSFGPDRDYGYTF

J: TRBJ2-5
V: TRBV3-1/TRBV3-2
CDR3: CASSQALAGAEETQYF

J: TRBJ2-1
V: TRBV4-1
CDR3: CASSQETPNEQFF

J: TRBJ1-6
V: TRBV19
CDR3: CATGVGPSSYNSPLHF

J: TRBJ1-4
V: TRBV5-1
CDR3: CASSLAGTGGEKLFF

J: TRBJ2-7
V: TRBV6-5
CDR3: CASSYAVSYEQYF

J: TRBJ1-1
V: TRBV7-9
CDR3: CASSETGPNTEAFF

J: TRBJ1-1
V: TRBV7-2
CDR3: CASSPAGGYTEAFF

J: TRBJ1-2
V: TRBV6-2/TRBV6-3
CDR3: CASSSLMGQRYGYTF

J: TRBJ1-1
V: TRBV2
CDR3: CASSEGRVNTEAFF